This T cell receptor beta chain was sequenced during a study of shared T cell receptors in the human thymus. Assay used: immunoSEQ multiplex PCR; TCRdb lists only in-frame clones, some missing. The repertoire holds about 380,000 clones, with approximately 95% as singletons. The sample taken for sequencing was thymocytes. The TCR originated in a human donor.

The CDR3 sequence: CASSTHWTASSYEQYF. In nucleotides, the CDR3 is TGTGCCAGCAGCACTCACTGGACTGCCAGCTCCTACGAGCAGTACTTC. The chain carries TRBV7-6 and TRBJ2-7, with a tentative D call TRBD2 (5 bases). The CDR3 extends over 16 amino acids. V was cut by 5 bases and J by 0 bases, with 17 bases left in between. Germline CDR1 SGHVS, CDR2 FNYEAQ.